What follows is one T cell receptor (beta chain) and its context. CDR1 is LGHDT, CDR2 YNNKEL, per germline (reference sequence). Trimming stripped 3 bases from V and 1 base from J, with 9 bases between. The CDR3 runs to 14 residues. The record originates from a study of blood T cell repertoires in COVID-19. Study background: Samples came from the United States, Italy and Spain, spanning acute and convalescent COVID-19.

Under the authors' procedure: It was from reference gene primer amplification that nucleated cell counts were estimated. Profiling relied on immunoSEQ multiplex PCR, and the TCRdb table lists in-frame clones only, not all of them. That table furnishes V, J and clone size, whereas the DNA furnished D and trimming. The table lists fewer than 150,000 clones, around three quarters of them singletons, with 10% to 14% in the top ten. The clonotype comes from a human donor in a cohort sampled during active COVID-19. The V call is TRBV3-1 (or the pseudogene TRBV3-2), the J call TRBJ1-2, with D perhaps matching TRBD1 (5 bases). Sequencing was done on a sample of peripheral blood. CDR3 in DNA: TGTGCCAGCAGCCAGGGAAGGGGTAACTATGGCTACACCTTC. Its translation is CASSQGRGNYGYTF.